This T cell receptor (beta chain) was retrieved from a study of monozygotic twins with inflammatory bowel disease. Findings and limits, study-wide: Results did not support any single strong IBD-associated signal or clonotype.

Concerning this clonotype itself: The antigen is not known.

Germline assignment: CDR1 SGHRS and CDR2 YFSETQ. This CDR3 has 14 residues. Template switching was used to attach UMIs, which incorporated a 6-nucleotide sample barcode. TCRdb derives one entry per CDR3 protein from the 5' RACE reads, leaving out DNA. The sample has some 450,000 distinct CDR3 sequences; the top ten hold roughly 2.2%. V usage is TRBV5-1 and J usage is TRBJ2-4; the TCRdb D gene call, TRBD1, has no DNA to confirm it. This TCR derives from a human donor with ulcerative colitis or Crohn's disease, or a healthy co-twin of an affected twin (not recorded which). Sample: blood. The CDR3 sequence is CASSSGTAENIQYF.